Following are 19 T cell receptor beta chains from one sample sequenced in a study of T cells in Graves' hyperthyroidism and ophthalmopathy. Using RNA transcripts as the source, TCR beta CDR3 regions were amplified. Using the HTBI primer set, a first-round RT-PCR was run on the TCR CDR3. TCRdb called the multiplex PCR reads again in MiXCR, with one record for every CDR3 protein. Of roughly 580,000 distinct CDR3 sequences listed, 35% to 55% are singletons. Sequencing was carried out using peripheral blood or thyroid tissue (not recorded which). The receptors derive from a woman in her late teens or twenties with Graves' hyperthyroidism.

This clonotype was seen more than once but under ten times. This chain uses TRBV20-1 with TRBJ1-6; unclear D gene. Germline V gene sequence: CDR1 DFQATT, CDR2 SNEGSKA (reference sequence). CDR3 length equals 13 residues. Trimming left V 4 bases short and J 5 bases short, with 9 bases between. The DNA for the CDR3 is TGCAGTGCTAAAGACGGGAATAATTCACCCCTCCACTTT. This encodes CSAKDGNNSPLHF.

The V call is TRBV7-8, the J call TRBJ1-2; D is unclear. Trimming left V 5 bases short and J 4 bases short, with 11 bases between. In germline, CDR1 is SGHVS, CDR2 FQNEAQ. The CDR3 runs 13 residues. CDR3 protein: CASSRAGSYGYTF. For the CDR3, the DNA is TGTGCCAGCAGCCGGGCGGGTTCCTATGGCTACACCTTC.

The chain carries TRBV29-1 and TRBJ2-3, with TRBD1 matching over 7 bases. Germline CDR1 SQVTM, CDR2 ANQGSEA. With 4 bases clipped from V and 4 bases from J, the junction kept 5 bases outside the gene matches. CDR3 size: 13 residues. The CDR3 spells CSVGYRGADTQYF. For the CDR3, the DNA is TGCAGCGTTGGGTACAGGGGCGCAGATACGCAGTATTTT.

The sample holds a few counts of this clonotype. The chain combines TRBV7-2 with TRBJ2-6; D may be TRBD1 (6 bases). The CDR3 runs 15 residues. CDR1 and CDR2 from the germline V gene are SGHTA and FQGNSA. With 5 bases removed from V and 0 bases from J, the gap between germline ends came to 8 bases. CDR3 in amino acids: CASSQQGSGANVLTF. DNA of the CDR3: TGTGCCAGCAGCCAACAGGGCTCTGGGGCCAACGTCCTGACTTTC.

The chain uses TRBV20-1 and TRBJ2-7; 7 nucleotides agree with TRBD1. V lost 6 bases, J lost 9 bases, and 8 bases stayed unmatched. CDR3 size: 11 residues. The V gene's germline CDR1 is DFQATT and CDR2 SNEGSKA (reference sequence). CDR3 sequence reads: CSAHRGQGQYF. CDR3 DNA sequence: TGCAGTGCCCACAGGGGCCAGGGGCAGTACTTC.

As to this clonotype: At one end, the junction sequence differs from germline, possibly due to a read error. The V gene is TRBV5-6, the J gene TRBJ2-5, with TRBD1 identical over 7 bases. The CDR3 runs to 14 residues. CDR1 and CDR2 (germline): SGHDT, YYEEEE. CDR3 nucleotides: TGTGCCAGCAGCTTGGCAGGGGGACAAGAGAGCCAGTACTTC. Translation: CASSLAGGQESQYF.

The CDR3 DNA sequence: TGTGCCAGCAGTGAGGGGGACAGGGGCATCTACGAGCAGTACTTC. This sequence encodes CASSEGDRGIYEQYF. The V and J genes are TRBV6-1 and TRBJ2-7; 10 nucleotides match TRBD1. The CDR3 length is 15 residues. Losses at the gene ends were 3 bases for V and 3 bases for J; bases not matched to a gene: 5. Germline V gene data show CDR1 as MNHNS and CDR2 as SASEGT.

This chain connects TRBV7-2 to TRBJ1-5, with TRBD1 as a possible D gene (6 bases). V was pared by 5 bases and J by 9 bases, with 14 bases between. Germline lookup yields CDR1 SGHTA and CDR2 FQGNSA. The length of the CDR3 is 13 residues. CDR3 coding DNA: TGTGCCAGCAGCCAAGGACGGGACATGCCCCAGCATTTT. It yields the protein CASSQGRDMPQHF. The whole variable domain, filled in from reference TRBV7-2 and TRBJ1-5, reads GAGVSQSPSNKVTEKGKDVELRCDPISGHTALYWYRQSLGQGLEFLIYFQGNSAPDKSGLPSDRFSAERTGGSVSTLTIQRTQQEDSAVYLCASSQGRDMPQHFGDGTRLSIL.

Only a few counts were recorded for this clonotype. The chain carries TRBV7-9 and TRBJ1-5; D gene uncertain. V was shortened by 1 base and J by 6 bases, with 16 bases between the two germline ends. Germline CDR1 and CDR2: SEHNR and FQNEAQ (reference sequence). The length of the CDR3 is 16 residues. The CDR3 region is CASSLDTGGVGQPQHF. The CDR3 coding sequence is TGTGCCAGCAGCTTAGACACGGGCGGGGTGGGTCAGCCCCAGCATTTT.

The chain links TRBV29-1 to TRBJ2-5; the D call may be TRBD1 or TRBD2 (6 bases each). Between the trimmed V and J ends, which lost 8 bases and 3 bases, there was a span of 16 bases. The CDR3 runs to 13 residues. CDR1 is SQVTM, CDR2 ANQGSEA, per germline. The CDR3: CSHPGAEEETQYF. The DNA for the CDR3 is TGCAGCCATCCGGGGGCGGAGGAAGAGACCCAGTACTTC.

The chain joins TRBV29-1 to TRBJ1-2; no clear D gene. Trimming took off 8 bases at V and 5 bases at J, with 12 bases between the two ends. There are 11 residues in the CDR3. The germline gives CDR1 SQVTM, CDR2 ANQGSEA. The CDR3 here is CSPPGRYGYTF. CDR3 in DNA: TGCAGCCCGCCGGGTCGGTATGGCTACACCTTC.

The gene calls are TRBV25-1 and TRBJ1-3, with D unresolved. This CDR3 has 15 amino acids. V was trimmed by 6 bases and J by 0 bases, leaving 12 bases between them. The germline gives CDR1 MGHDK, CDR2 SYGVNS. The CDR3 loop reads CASSSRKISGNTIYF. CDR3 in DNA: TGTGCCAGCAGCTCTCGGAAGATCTCTGGAAACACCATATATTTT.

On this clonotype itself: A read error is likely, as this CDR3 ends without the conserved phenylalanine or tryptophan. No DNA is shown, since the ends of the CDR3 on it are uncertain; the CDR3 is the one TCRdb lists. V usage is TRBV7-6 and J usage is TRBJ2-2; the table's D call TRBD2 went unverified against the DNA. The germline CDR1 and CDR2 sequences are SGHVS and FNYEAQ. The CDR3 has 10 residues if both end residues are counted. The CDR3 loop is CASSLEEAGR.

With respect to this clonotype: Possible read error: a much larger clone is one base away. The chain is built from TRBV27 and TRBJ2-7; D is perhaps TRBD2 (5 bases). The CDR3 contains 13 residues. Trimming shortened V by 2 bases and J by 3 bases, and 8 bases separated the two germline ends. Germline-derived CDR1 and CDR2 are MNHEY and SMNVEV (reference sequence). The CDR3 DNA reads TGTGCCAGCAGTTTACTAGAGGGCTACGAGCAGTACTTC. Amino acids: CASSLLEGYEQYF.

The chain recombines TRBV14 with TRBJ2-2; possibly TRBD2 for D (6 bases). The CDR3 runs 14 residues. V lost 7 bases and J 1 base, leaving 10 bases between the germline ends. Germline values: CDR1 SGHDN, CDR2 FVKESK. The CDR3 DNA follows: TGTGCCAGCACCGGCGGGGTGAACACCGGGGAGCTGTTTTTT. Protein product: CASTGGVNTGELFF.

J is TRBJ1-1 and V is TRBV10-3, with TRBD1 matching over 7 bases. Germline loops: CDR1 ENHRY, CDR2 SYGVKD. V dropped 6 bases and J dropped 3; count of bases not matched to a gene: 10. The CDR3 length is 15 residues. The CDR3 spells CAIRDKTGSHTEAFF. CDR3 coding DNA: TGTGCCATCAGGGATAAGACAGGGTCCCACACTGAAGCTTTCTTT.

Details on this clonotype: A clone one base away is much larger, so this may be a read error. The CDR3 bases are TGTGCCGTCAGTGGGTCCTACGAGCAGTACTTC. Its translation: CAVSGSYEQYF. The J gene is TRBJ2-7, the V gene TRBV10-3; D is unresolved. The CDR3 spans 11 residues. The germline CDR1 and CDR2 sequences are ENHRY and SYGVKD.

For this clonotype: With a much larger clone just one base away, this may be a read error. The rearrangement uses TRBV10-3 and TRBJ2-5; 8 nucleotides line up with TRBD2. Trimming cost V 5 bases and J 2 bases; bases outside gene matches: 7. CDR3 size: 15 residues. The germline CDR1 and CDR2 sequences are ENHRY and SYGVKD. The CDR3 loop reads CAISSELAVQETQYF. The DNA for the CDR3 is TGTGCCATCAGTTCGGAACTAGCGGTACAAGAGACCCAGTACTTC.

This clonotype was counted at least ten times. The CDR3 reads CASSSGQNYGYTF. The CDR3 DNA follows: TGTGCCAGCAGCTCGGGACAGAACTATGGCTACACCTTC. The chain uses TRBV7-6 and TRBJ1-2; 7 bases align to TRBD1. This CDR3 is built from 13 residues. In germline, CDR1 is SGHVS, CDR2 FNYEAQ. V trimming: 4 bases; J trimming: 2 bases; junction bases outside the gene matches: 1. The full variable domain, in which reference TRBV7-6 and TRBJ1-2 provide the parts outside the CDR3, is GAGVSQSPRYKVTKRGQDVALRCDPISGHVSLYWYRQALGQGPEFLTYFNYEAQQDKSGLPNDRFSAERPEGSISTLTIQRTEQRDSAMYRCASSSGQNYGYTFGSGTRLTVV.